The 2 T cell receptor beta chains presented below share a single source sample, sequenced in a study of technical replicates of blood from a few donors (dated by TCRdb to about 2017). Preparation of the library involved the immunoSEQ multiplex PCR assay. TCRdb holds this immuneACCESS table with in-frame rearrangements only. Some clones are missing; in checked studies, unresolved V genes explain under half, and the rest has no known cause. The sample records roughly 70,000 clones, almost 95% of which are singletons. The top ten hold approximately 0.38% of the sample. Sample: T cells isolated from PBMCs. The receptors come from a human donor in good health.

The chain is built from TRBV21-1 and TRBJ1-5. TRBV21-1 represents a pseudogene. CDR3 length equals 13 residues. The CDR3 nucleotides are TGTGCCAGCAGCCCGCCAACGGATCAGCCCCAGCATTTT. Protein product: CASSPPTDQPQHF.

The count of this clone is one. The J gene is TRBJ2-2, the V gene TRBV25-1; 11 nucleotides align to TRBD2. The CDR3 contains 17 residues. The germline V gene encodes CDR1 MGHDK and CDR2 SYGVNS. Trimming took 6 bases from V and 3 from J; bases not matched to a gene: 9. The CDR3 loop is CASRAALAGGHTGELFF. The DNA of the CDR3 is TGTGCCAGCAGGGCGGCGCTAGCGGGAGGTCACACCGGGGAGCTGTTTTTT.